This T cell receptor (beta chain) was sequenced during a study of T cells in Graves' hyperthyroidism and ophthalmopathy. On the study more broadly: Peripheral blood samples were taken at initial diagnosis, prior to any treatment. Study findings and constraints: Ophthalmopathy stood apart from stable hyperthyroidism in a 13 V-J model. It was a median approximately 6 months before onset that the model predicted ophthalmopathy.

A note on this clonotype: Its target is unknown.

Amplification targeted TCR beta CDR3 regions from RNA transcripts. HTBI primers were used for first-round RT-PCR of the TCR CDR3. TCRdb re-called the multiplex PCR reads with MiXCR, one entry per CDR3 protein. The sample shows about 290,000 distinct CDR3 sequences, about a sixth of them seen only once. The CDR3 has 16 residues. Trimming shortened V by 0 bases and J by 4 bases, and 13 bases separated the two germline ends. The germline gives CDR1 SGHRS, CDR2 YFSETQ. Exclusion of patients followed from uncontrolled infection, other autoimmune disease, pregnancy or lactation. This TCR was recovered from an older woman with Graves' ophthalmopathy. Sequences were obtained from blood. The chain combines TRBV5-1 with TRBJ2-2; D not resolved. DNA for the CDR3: TGCGCCAGCAGCTTGGCGGCAGGCTTAGGCACCGGGGAGCTGTTTTTT. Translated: CASSLAAGLGTGELFF.